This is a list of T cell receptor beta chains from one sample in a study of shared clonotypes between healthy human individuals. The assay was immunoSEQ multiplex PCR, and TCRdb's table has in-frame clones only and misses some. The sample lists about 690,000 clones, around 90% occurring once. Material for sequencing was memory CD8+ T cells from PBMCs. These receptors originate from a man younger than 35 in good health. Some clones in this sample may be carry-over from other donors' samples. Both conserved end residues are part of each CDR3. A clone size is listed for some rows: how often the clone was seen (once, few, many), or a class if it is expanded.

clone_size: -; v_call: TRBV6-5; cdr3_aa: CASSYSSTGIPYEQYF
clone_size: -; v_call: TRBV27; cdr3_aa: CASSFGQSYGYTF
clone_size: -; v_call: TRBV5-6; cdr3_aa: CASSSPAGTDIYEQYF
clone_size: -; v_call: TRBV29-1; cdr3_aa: CSVDQQGVNQETQYF
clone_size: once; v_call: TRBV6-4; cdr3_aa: CASSVPGQVNSGNTIYF
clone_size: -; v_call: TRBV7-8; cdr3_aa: CASTVRGGTSEYEQYF
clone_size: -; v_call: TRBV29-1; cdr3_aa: CSVILTSGGYEQYF
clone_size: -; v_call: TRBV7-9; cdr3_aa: CASSGTSGLDIQYF
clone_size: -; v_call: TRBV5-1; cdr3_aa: CAPGGQAQYEQYF
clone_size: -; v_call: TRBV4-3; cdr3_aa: CASSRGTSVTTGELFF
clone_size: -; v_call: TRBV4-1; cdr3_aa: CASSQELGQLNSPLHF
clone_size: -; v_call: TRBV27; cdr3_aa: CASSAWANQPQHF
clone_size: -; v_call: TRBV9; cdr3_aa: CASSPRQKNTDTQYF
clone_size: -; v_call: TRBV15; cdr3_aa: CATSPGAGYYEQYF
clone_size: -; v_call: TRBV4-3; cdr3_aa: CASSQGRRDSGNTIYF
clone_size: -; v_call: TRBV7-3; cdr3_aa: CASSLTGAWEQFF
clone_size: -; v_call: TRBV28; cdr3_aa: CASSFRRAGGNYGYTF
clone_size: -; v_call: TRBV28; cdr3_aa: CASSTWGGRVPNEQYF
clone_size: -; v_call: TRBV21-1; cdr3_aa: CASPDRYTEAFF
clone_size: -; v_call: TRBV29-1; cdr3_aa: CSAMGTGASGANVLTF
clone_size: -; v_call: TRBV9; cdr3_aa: CASSAGDRGREYF
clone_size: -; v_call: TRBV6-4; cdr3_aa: CASSELRGTMNTEAFF
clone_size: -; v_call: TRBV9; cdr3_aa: CASSVGLGAGNTIYF